This T cell receptor beta chain was documented in a study of beta chain features in type 1 diabetes. As for the study in general: Patients and healthy donors were similar in age, gender and cell yields.

TCRB transcripts that were expressed got sequenced, as all of the isolated RNA had been reverse transcribed. The data were produced by immunoSEQ multiplex PCR, yet TCRdb's version contains in-frame clones alone and is incomplete. The table has about 150,000 clones, roughly 8% seen once; the top ten hold 0.55% to 0.75%. The V and J ends lost 0 bases and 0 bases, in that order; junction bases with no gene match: 8. This CDR3 comprises 18 residues. The V gene's germline CDR1 is LGHNA and CDR2 YSLEER. Study observations and caveats: Junctions at VDJ sites from type 1 diabetes patients had fewer insertions and more deletions. Amplification by PCR could prefer shorter templates, with the same effect in patients and controls.

This clone was recorded a few times. Its antigen is not identified. CD45RO/CCR7/CD25/CD127/CD95/CD27 separated CD4+ naive, central memory, regulatory and stem cell-like memory cells by sorting. The chain uses TRBV4-3 and TRBJ1-3, with 7 bases fitting TRBD1. This TCR came from a man younger than 30 in good health. Material for sequencing was central memory CD4+ T cells from blood. The DNA for the CDR3 is TGCGCCAGCAGCCAAGACTCGTACCGGGACAGCTCTGGAAACACCATATATTTT. It encodes CASSQDSYRDSSGNTIYF.